This entry describes one TCR beta chain. Its specific antigen is unknown. No base-level quality is on record; no much larger clone is a single base apart. This entry is derived from a study of blood T cell repertoires in COVID-19 (TCRdb year 2020). Concerning the study at large: Samples covering the acute and convalescent phases of COVID-19 were provided by collaborators in the United States, Italy and Spain. The samples were drawn from two sources: the first 160 participants of the ongoing ImmuneRACE study, and 1,000 to 1,500 subjects contributed by 6 global collaborators. The repertoires were made available in a free public database intended to serve as a resource for research on the immune response to SARS-CoV-2. Nearly every sample came with metadata listing a de-identified subject ID, COVID-19 status, age in years and sex. Where HLA class I and class II types were available, the types were taken from metadata supplied by the sample provider, not from assay-based typing. The dataset comprised deeply sampled blood TCRbeta repertoires from subjects exposed to, actively infected with, or recovered from COVID-19. The prospective study material was composed of cDNA or gDNA derived from T cells, B-cell-depleted T cells, or PBMCs.

The immunoSEQ Assay, a bias-controlled multiplex PCR, was used to amplify TCRbeta CDR3 regions from genomic DNA. In the authors' own workflow: The number of nucleated cells in each sample was estimated from the amplification of reference gene primers within the assay. To quantify the absolute abundance of each unique TCRbeta CDR3 rearrangement, sequence reads were collapsed and filtered. Productive Simpson clonality was computed per sample as the square root of Simpson's diversity index over productive rearrangements. TCRdb's version of the immuneACCESS table is confined to in-frame rearrangements and falls short of the full clone set. An unresolved V gene accounts for under half of the shortfall where checked; the remainder is of unknown origin. That table is the source of V, J and clone size, and D and trimming were worked out from the DNA. The sample contains approximately 180,000 clones, over 80% of them found a single time. The biggest ten clones account for 6.5% to 8.5% of the sample.

V and J are truncated by 4 bases and 2 bases respectively, leaving an intervening sequence of 13 bases. There are 14 amino acids in the CDR3, from cysteine to phenylalanine inclusive. This entry keeps only the CDR3 DNA: 42 bases, framed from base 1. From the germline V gene (reference sequence), CDR1 is SGHNT and CDR2 is YYREEE. One collaborating source in Seattle enrolled patients while the patients were actively infected and followed the patients over time throughout the course of disease. Whole blood was collected in K2EDTA tubes by collaborating institutions according to the institutions' own protocols. Collaborator samples were shipped for TCRbeta analysis as frozen whole blood, isolated PBMCs, or DNA extracted from either sample type. The investigation overall reported the following: The quantity of clinical and demographic metadata differed by source and by participant and was supplied without curation.

Specimen: peripheral blood. This sequence was found in a middle-aged woman with COVID-19, enrolled during active disease. Here the chain combines TRBV5-4 and TRBJ2-7; the best D guess is TRBD2, with 6 bases matching. CDR3 protein: CASSSRDFAYEQYF. The DNA reads as follows: TGTGCCAGCAGCAGCCGGGACTTCGCCTACGAGCAGTACTTC. With all but the CDR3 taken from the reference TRBV5-4 and TRBJ2-7 genes, the full variable domain is: ETGVTQSPTHLIKTRGQQVTLRCSSQSGHNTVSWYQQALGQGPQFIFQYYREEENGRGNFPPRFSGLQFPNYSSELNVNALELDDSALYLCASSSRDFAYEQYFGPGTRLTVT.